Listed here are 25 T cell receptor beta chains from one sample, sequenced in a study of response to subunit inactivated influenza vaccine. One entry per CDR3 protein results from TCRdb running MiXCR on the RT-PCR reads. Among under 750,000 distinct CDR3 sequences listed, 10% to 15% were seen once. The sample in question was PBMCs from blood, obtained on the day of vaccination. The receptors here all came from a man aged 50-60 years who received an inactivated influenza vaccine.

A few counts support this clonotype. V and J are TRBV10-3 and TRBJ1-4; D ambiguous. The V end lost 7 bases, the J end lost 4 bases, and 10 bases lay between the germline ends. This CDR3 is 13 amino acids long. Germline V gives CDR1 ENHRY, CDR2 SYGVKD. The CDR3 here is CAIKSRDNEKLFF. CDR3 DNA sequence: TGTGCCATCAAGTCACGGGATAATGAAAAACTGTTTTTT.

The table lists this clonotype with a few counts. The gene calls are TRBV11-2 and TRBJ2-1; 10 positions match TRBD2. The ends lost 1 base at V and 3 bases at J; junction bases unmatched: 6. CDR3 length: 17 amino acids. CDR1 SGHAT and CDR2 FQNNGV come from the germline V gene. The chain's CDR3 is CASSLVRASGSYNEQFF. The CDR3 bases are TGTGCCAGCAGCTTAGTTCGGGCTAGCGGGAGCTACAATGAGCAGTTCTTC.

In this sample, this clonotype turned up many times. This chain joins TRBV20-1 and TRBJ1-6; D remains ambiguous. CDR1 is DFQATT, CDR2 SNEGSKA, per germline (reference sequence). This CDR3 has 14 amino acids. Trimming cost V 0 bases and J 4 bases, with 7 bases left between them. The CDR3 DNA follows: TGCAGTGCTAGAGATTCGCCTTATAATTCACCCCTCCACTTT. It codes for CSARDSPYNSPLHF.

The V gene is TRBV7-2, the J gene TRBJ2-7, with D perhaps TRBD1 (6 bases). There are 15 residues in the CDR3. Germline assignment: CDR1 SGHTA and CDR2 FQGNSA. V lost 0 bases, J lost 1 base, and 10 bases lay in between. The CDR3 DNA sequence: TGTGCCAGCAGCTTAGCATTTACAGGGTCCTACGAGCAGTACTTC. Amino acid sequence: CASSLAFTGSYEQYF.

This chain uses TRBV7-6 with TRBJ2-7; D is perhaps TRBD1 (5 bases). V lost 3 bases to trimming and J lost 6 bases, with 12 bases between them. The CDR3 has 13 amino acids. The germline gives CDR1 SGHVS, CDR2 FNYEAQ. Written as DNA, the CDR3 is TGTGCCAGCAGCTTGGCAGGACACGGCGAGCAGTACTTC. It specifies CASSLAGHGEQYF. Full variable domain (outside the CDR3, taken from reference TRBV7-6 and TRBJ2-7): GAGVSQSPRYKVTKRGQDVALRCDPISGHVSLYWYRQALGQGPEFLTYFNYEAQQDKSGLPNDRFSAERPEGSISTLTIQRTEQRDSAMYRCASSLAGHGEQYFGPGTRLTVT.

This clonotype was picked up a small number of times. This chain joins TRBV6-2 or TRBV6-3 and TRBJ1-1, with unresolved D. Trimming left V 2 bases short and J 4 bases short, with 8 bases between. The germline V gene has CDR1 MNHEY and CDR2 SVGEGT. This CDR3 is built from 13 residues. Written as DNA, the CDR3 is TGTGCCAGCAGTTACAAACGGGGCACTGAAGCTTTCTTT. This translates into CASSYKRGTEAFF.

Only a few counts were recorded for this clonotype. J is TRBJ1-5 and V is TRBV29-1; 9 bases map to TRBD1. V was clipped by 6 bases and J by 0 bases; unmatched bases: 3. The CDR3 has 14 residues. Germline assignment: CDR1 SQVTM and CDR2 ANQGSEA. The CDR3 region is CSVGQGYSNQPQHF. CDR3 nucleotide sequence: TGCAGCGTAGGACAGGGGTATAGCAATCAGCCCCAGCATTTT.

This rearrangement joins TRBV7-2 to TRBJ2-2; D not certain. CDR3 length: 16 amino acids. V dropped 6 bases and J dropped 3 bases, with 17 bases sitting between them. Germline V gives CDR1 SGHTA, CDR2 FQGNSA. The CDR3: CASSPTRRPDTGELFF. In DNA, the CDR3 is TGTGCCAGCAGTCCCACCCGCCGTCCAGACACCGGGGAGCTGTTTTTT.

The chain carries TRBV3-1 and TRBJ1-6, with D possibly being TRBD1 (5 bases). The germline V and J ends were trimmed by 0 bases and 9 bases, with 9 bases remaining between them. The CDR3 runs to 14 residues. From germline, CDR1 is LGHDT and CDR2 YNNKEL (reference sequence). The CDR3 nucleotides are TGTGCCAGCAGCCAAGAAGGGGTAATTTCACCCCTCCACTTT. It is translated as CASSQEGVISPLHF.

The rearrangement joins TRBV21-1 to TRBJ2-1. TRBV21-1 is flagged as a pseudogene. This CDR3 is built from 20 residues. CDR3 protein: CASSKVGSAFDWCSYNEQFF. DNA of the CDR3: TGTGCCAGCAGCAAAGTCGGGTCGGCCTTTGATTGGTGTTCCTACAATGAGCAGTTCTTC.

The chain links TRBV12-3 or TRBV12-4 to TRBJ2-1; TRBD2 matches at 12 bases. V shed 4 bases, J shed 8 bases, and the junction held 6 bases outside the gene matches. The CDR3 is 15 amino acids. CDR3 sequence (DNA): TGTGCCAGCAGTTATACTAGCGGGGGGCTCCATGAGCAGTTCTTC. Encoded protein: CASSYTSGGLHEQFF.

This clonotype was observed a few times. The chain couples TRBV7-6 to TRBJ2-1; no firm D call. V was pared by 4 bases and J by 8 bases, with 12 bases between. Germline loops: CDR1 SGHVS, CDR2 FNYEAQ. The CDR3 covers 13 residues. CDR3 amino acids: CASSSVGVYEQFF. DNA for the CDR3: TGTGCCAGCAGCTCCGTTGGGGTATATGAGCAGTTCTTC.

This clonotype was picked up a small number of times. The CDR3 reads CATSRDGKSYEQYF. For the CDR3, the DNA is TGTGCCACCAGCAGAGATGGGAAGTCCTACGAGCAGTACTTC. The chain employs TRBV15 and TRBJ2-7; unclear D gene. Germline-derived CDR1 and CDR2 are LNHNV and YYDKDF (reference sequence). V dropped 0 bases and J dropped 1 base, with 7 bases sitting between them. CDR3 length: 14 amino acids. The full variable domain, its missing parts supplied by reference TRBV15 and TRBJ2-7, is DAMVIQNPRYQVTQFGKPVTLSCSQTLNHNVMYWYQQKSSQAPKLLFHYYDKDFNNEADTPDNFQSRRPNTSFCFLDIRSPGLGDTAMYLCATSRDGKSYEQYFGPGTRLTVT.

In its sample, this clonotype was seen many times. The chain links TRBV12-3 or TRBV12-4 to TRBJ1-5, with D unresolved. This CDR3 contains 13 residues. Between the trimmed V and J ends, which lost 1 base and 8 bases, there was a span of 9 bases. CDR3 coding DNA: TGTGCCAGCAGTTTAGGAGGGTCTGAGCCCCAGCATTTT. It specifies CASSLGGSEPQHF.

The chain uses TRBV5-1 and TRBJ2-7, with D perhaps TRBD2 (6 bases). The CDR3 covers 15 residues. In germline, CDR1 is SGHRS, CDR2 YFSETQ. V gave up 4 bases and J gave up 0 bases, with 14 bases separating them. The CDR3 sequence: CASSPRGFSSYEQYF. CDR3 DNA: TGCGCCAGCAGCCCCCGGGGGTTTTCCTCCTACGAGCAGTACTTC.

This clonotype was seen many times. The V gene is TRBV12-3 or TRBV12-4, the J gene TRBJ2-7; tentatively, D is TRBD2 (6 bases). The CDR3 is 15 amino acids. V gave up 3 bases and J gave up 1 base, with 13 bases separating them. The CDR3 is CASSFVLADSYEQYF. The CDR3 nucleotides are TGTGCCAGCAGTTTCGTACTAGCCGATTCCTACGAGCAGTACTTC.

The sample holds a few counts of this clonotype. This chain connects TRBV6-5 to TRBJ1-1, with a possible D match to TRBD1 (5 bases). The CDR3 is made up of 13 amino acids. The germline CDR1 and CDR2 sequences are MNHEY and SVGAGI. Trimming shortened V by 5 bases and J by 11 bases, and 18 bases separated the two germline ends. The CDR3 protein is CASSHLSGERAFF. Here the CDR3 DNA reads TGTGCCAGCAGTCACCTGTCGGGGGAGCGGGCTTTCTTT.

There are a few counts of this clonotype. The chain carries TRBV7-2 and TRBJ2-1; 7 bases agree with TRBD2. The CDR3 sequence is 11 residues long. The germline V gene has CDR1 SGHTA and CDR2 FQGNSA. With 5 bases clipped from V and 15 bases from J, the junction kept 7 bases outside the gene matches. The CDR3 DNA sequence: TGTGCCAGCAGCCCTGGGGGGGGTCGGTTCTTC. Translated, it gives CASSPGGGRFF.

This chain links TRBV20-1 with TRBJ2-1, with D hard to call. This CDR3 spans 12 amino acids. Germline CDR1 DFQATT, CDR2 SNEGSKA (reference sequence). V lost 3 bases and J lost 3, with 6 bases in between. CDR3 in DNA: TGCAGTGCTAGGCCCAACTACAATGAGCAGTTCTTC. It encodes CSARPNYNEQFF.

The rearrangement links TRBV5-1 to TRBJ2-1; 12 nucleotides agree with TRBD2. Germline V gives CDR1 SGHRS, CDR2 YFSETQ. There are 14 residues in the CDR3. V trimming: 1 base; J trimming: 10 bases; junction bases outside the gene matches: 3. In DNA form, the CDR3 reads TGCGCCAGCAGCTTGACTACTAGCGGGGGGGAGCAGTTCTTC. It is translated as CASSLTTSGGEQFF.

The chain carries TRBV29-1 and TRBJ2-5; D is uncertain. Germline CDR1 reads SQVTM; CDR2 reads ANQGSEA. This CDR3 is built from 13 residues. V was trimmed by 3 bases and J by 4 bases, leaving 12 bases between them. CDR3 loop: CSVDLGSAETQYF. The CDR3 nucleotides are TGCAGCGTTGATCTGGGGTCGGCAGAGACCCAGTACTTC.

This clonotype was found many times. This chain links TRBV20-1 with TRBJ2-5, with D uncertain. Germline CDR1 reads DFQATT; CDR2 reads SNEGSKA (reference sequence). With 2 bases removed from V and 7 bases from J, the gap between germline ends came to 11 bases. The CDR3 is 12 residues long. CDR3 coding DNA: TGCAGTGCTAGACGTGATTTGAGGACCCAGTACTTC. It specifies CSARRDLRTQYF.

This clonotype was seen only a few times. V gene TRBV2 combines with J gene TRBJ2-1; the D call may be TRBD1 or TRBD2 (6 bases each). V gave up 8 bases and J gave up 10 bases, with 15 bases separating them. The CDR3 totals 12 residues. Germline V CDR1 and CDR2: SNHLY, FYNNEI. In DNA form, the CDR3 reads TGTGCCAGCGGGGGGCGGAGTGGAGAGCAGTTCTTC. Protein sequence: CASGGRSGEQFF.

The CDR3 sequence is CASSPLVGIYTDTQYF. For the CDR3, the DNA is TGTGCCAGCAGCCCCCTTGTGGGTATTTACACAGATACGCAGTATTTT. The genes are TRBV5-6 and TRBJ2-3, with unresolved D. The CDR3 sequence is 16 residues long. In germline, CDR1 is SGHDT, CDR2 YYEEEE. Trimming took 4 bases from V and 2 from J, leaving 17 bases between them.

The sample holds a few counts of this clonotype. The CDR3 region is CAISGTESPGWTGELFF. DNA for the CDR3: TGTGCCATCAGTGGAACGGAAAGTCCCGGGTGGACCGGGGAGCTGTTTTTT. The chain uses TRBV10-3 and TRBJ2-2; D gene uncertain. The V gene's germline CDR1 is ENHRY and CDR2 SYGVKD. Trimming removed 4 bases at V and 5 bases at J, with 20 bases between. This CDR3 comprises 17 residues.